This T cell receptor beta chain was identified in a study of patients and donors after allogeneic stem cell transplantation. This clonotype was counted ten times or more. MiXCR, run by TCRdb on the RT-PCR reads, gives a single entry per CDR3 protein. The data contain around 70,000 distinct CDR3 sequences, more than 25% of them seen just once; the ten biggest clones take up 26%. The V gene's germline CDR1 is SQVTM and CDR2 ANQGSEA. The V and J ends lost 7 bases and 2 bases, in that order; junction bases with no gene match: 7. The CDR3 contains 13 residues. What was sequenced was blood, either unsorted or a sorted T cell fraction (not recorded which). This receptor was identified in a human donor who was either an allogeneic HSCT recipient or a stem cell or donor lymphocyte infusion donor (not recorded which). It is not recorded whose cells these are; they may come from a transplant donor. This chain uses TRBV29-1 with TRBJ2-5, with 7 bases fitting TRBD2. CDR3 in DNA: TGCAGCGCCGTCTCTAGCGGTCAAGAGACCCAGTACTTC. Encoded protein: CSAVSSGQETQYF.